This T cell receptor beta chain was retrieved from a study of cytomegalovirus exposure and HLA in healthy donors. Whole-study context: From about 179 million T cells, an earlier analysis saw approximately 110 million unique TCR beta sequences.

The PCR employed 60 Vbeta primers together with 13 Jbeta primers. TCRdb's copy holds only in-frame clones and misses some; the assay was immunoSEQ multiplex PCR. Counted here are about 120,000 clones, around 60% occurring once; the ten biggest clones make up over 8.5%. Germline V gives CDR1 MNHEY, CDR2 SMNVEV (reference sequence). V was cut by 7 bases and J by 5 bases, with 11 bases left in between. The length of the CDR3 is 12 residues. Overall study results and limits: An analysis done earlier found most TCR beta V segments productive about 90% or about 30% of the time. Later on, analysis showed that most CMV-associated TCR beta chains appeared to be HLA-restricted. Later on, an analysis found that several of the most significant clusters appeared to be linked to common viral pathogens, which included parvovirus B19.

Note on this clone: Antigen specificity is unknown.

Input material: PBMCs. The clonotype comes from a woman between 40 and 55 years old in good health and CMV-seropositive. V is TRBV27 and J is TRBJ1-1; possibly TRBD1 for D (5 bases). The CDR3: CASTSGGTEAFF. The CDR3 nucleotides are TGTGCCAGCACTTCTGGGGGGACTGAAGCTTTCTTT.